This note documents a single T cell receptor (beta chain) sequence. Sequencing was performed with immunoSEQ multiplex PCR; in TCRdb, only in-frame clones are kept and a portion is missing. The data show 100,000 to 150,000 clones, about 86% seen once. The data were obtained in a study of identifying expanded T cells in peripheral blood. The CDR3 loop spans 16 amino acids. V dropped 4 bases and J dropped 4; count of bases not matched to a gene: 6. CDR1 and CDR2 from the germline V gene are SNHLY and FYNNEI. This sequence was found in a person between 18 and 75 years old in good health. The J gene is TRBJ2-3, the V gene TRBV2; 12 bases line up with TRBD2. Sequencing used blood. The CDR3 DNA is TGTGCCAGCAGTGCGACTAGCGGGAGAGTCGCAGATACGCAGTATTTT. This sequence encodes CASSATSGRVADTQYF.